This T cell receptor beta chain was obtained from a study of beta chain features in type 1 diabetes. About the research overall: Patients did not differ from healthy donors in age, gender or cell yield. Overall study findings and caveats: Shorter TCRB CDR3s, moderately but significantly so, were found in Type 1 diabetes patients in all four CD4+ subsets.

Expressed TCRB transcripts were sequenced, since all the RNA that had been isolated was reverse transcribed. Method: immunoSEQ multiplex PCR; TCRdb's copy keeps in-frame clones and lacks some. The table includes 350,000 to 450,000 clones, about 15% detected once. This clone was detected only a few times. The antigen is unknown. CDR3 length equals 14 residues. Germline assignment: CDR1 SGDLS and CDR2 YYNGEE. The trim removed 1 base at V and 5 bases at J, leaving 2 bases unmatched. This clonotype was obtained from a woman between 18 and 30 years old in good health. The rearrangement joins TRBV9 to TRBJ2-7, with TRBD2 matching 11 bases. Sequenced sample: naive CD4+ T cells from blood. In DNA form, the CDR3 reads TGTGCCAGCAGCGTAACGACTAGCGGGGACGAGCAGTACTTC. It codes for CASSVTTSGDEQYF. Variable domain in full (rest from reference TRBV9 and TRBJ2-7): DSGVTQTPKHLITATGQRVTLRCSPRSGDLSVYWYQQSLDQGLQFLIQYYNGEERAKGNILERFSAQQFPDLHSELNLSSLELGDSALYFCASSVTTSGDEQYFGPGTRLTVT.